The 15 T cell receptor beta chains given below trace back to one sample, sequenced in a study of T-cell reconstitution after alpha-beta-depleted transplantation in children. The TCRbeta library incorporated unique molecular identifiers. One entry per CDR3 protein, called by TCRdb with MiXCR from the PCR reads. The sample records roughly 120,000 distinct CDR3 sequences, about a tenth being singletons. The specimen comprised PBMCs, sampled before TCRalphabeta/CD19-depleted stem cell transplant. All receptors come from a boy aged 2-15 years with acute lymphoblastic leukemia, due to receive a stem cell transplant.

The chain combines TRBV5-1 with TRBJ1-2, with 10 bases that match TRBD1. Unmatched junction bases numbered 4, after V lost 1 base and J lost 4 bases. This CDR3 comprises 15 residues. Looked up from germline, CDR1 is SGHRS and CDR2 is YFSETQ. For the CDR3, the DNA is TGCGCCAGCAGCTTGTCCCGGGACAGGGGCTATGGCTACACCTTC. Its protein product is CASSLSRDRGYGYTF.

The genes are TRBV3-1 and TRBJ2-7; 7 bases fit TRBD2. The CDR3 loop spans 13 amino acids. Germline values: CDR1 LGHDT, CDR2 YNNKEL (reference sequence). V lost 6 bases to trimming and J lost 4 bases; unmatched junction nucleotides: 6. CDR3 DNA: TGTGCCAGCAGTTGGGCGGGAGATTACGAGCAGTACTTC. Translation gives CASSWAGDYEQYF.

The CDR3 DNA is TGTGCCTGCGCAGGGGGTCTGGGCTCCTACAATGAGCAGTTCTTC. Translation: CACAGGLGSYNEQFF. The chain carries TRBV30 and TRBJ2-1; TRBD1 aligns across 7 bases. V lost 6 bases and J lost 0; bases outside the gene matches: 8. There are 15 residues in the CDR3. Germline CDR1 and CDR2: GTSNPN and SVGIG (reference sequence).

Ten or more counts support this clonotype. The chain employs TRBV5-1 and TRBJ2-1; tentative D call: TRBD1 (6 bases). CDR1 and CDR2 (germline): SGHRS, YFSETQ. V dropped 2 bases and J dropped 0 bases, with 21 bases sitting between them. This CDR3 is built from 19 residues. In DNA, the CDR3 is TGCGCCAGCAGCTTAAACTGGGGATGGGGGCAGGGCTCCTACAATGAGCAGTTCTTC. Encoded protein: CASSLNWGWGQGSYNEQFF.

This clonotype was picked up a small number of times. CDR3 nucleotide sequence: TGCAGGATGAGGGGGAACACTGAAGCTTTCTTT. Protein: CRMRGNTEAFF. V and J are TRBV20-1 and TRBJ1-1; D may be TRBD1 (5 bases). CDR1 is DFQATT and CDR2 is SNEGSKA in the germline V gene (reference sequence). This CDR3 comprises 11 residues.

In this sample, this clonotype turned up a few times. The chain uses TRBV19 and TRBJ2-2, with 10 bases aligning to TRBD2. The trim removed 6 bases at V and 3 bases at J, leaving 13 bases unmatched. CDR1 is LNHDA, CDR2 SQIVND, per germline (reference sequence). The CDR3 extends over 18 amino acids. In DNA, the CDR3 is TGTGCCAGTAGCTCAATAGCGGGAGGAGTAGTAGACACCGGGGAGCTGTTTTTT. Amino acid sequence: CASSSIAGGVVDTGELFF.

The chain couples TRBV9 to TRBJ2-7; 12 bases agree with TRBD1. V was clipped by 3 bases and J by 3 bases; unmatched bases: 10. Germline assignment: CDR1 SGDLS and CDR2 YYNGEE. The CDR3 runs to 17 residues. In DNA form, the CDR3 reads TGTGCCAGCAGCGCCGGGACAGGGGGCATGATAGGCTACGAGCAGTACTTC. Protein product: CASSAGTGGMIGYEQYF.

A few counts support this clonotype. V gene TRBV18 combines with J gene TRBJ2-5; D unresolved. This CDR3 region has 14 residues. V was pared by 2 bases and J by 0 bases, with 7 bases between. Germline V lookup: CDR1 KGHSH, CDR2 LQKENI. In DNA form, the CDR3 reads TGTGCCAGCTCACCAGCATCGCACCAAGAGACCCAGTACTTC. Its translation: CASSPASHQETQYF.

The chain links TRBV5-1 to TRBJ2-2; D is undetermined. CDR3 length: 14 amino acids. The V end lost 5 bases, the J end lost 2 bases, and 10 bases lay between the germline ends. Germline-derived CDR1 and CDR2 are SGHRS and YFSETQ. DNA for the CDR3: TGCGCCAGCAGGGAAACTACAAACACCGGGGAGCTGTTTTTT. It encodes CASRETTNTGELFF.

V is TRBV6-1 and J is TRBJ2-7; the match to TRBD1 covers 8 bases. This CDR3 is 15 amino acids long. J was trimmed by 3 bases and V by 5 bases; bases with no gene match: 9. Germline V gene sequence: CDR1 MNHNS, CDR2 SASEGT. For the CDR3, the DNA is TGTGCCAGCAGTACGACCGGGACAGGCCACTACGAGCAGTACTTC. Translation gives CASSTTGTGHYEQYF.

This clonotype was counted between two and nine times. This chain connects TRBV7-9 to TRBJ1-1, with TRBD1 as a possible D gene (5 bases). This CDR3 spans 17 amino acids. V shed 1 base and J shed 2 bases, with 17 bases lying between them. Germline CDR1 is SEHNR and CDR2 is FQNEAQ (reference sequence). The CDR3 DNA reads as TGTGCCAGCAGCTTAGGTGGGGGAGAGCGTAGAAACACTGAAGCTTTCTTT. Encoded protein: CASSLGGGERRNTEAFF.

This clonotype was counted many times. The rearrangement joins TRBV10-3 to TRBJ2-7; unclear D gene. The V end lost 0 bases, the J end lost 5 bases, and 14 bases lay between the germline ends. There are 15 residues in the CDR3. From germline, CDR1 is ENHRY and CDR2 SYGVKD. CDR3 bases: TGTGCCATCAGTGAGTCTCCGGCTAGTTCCAACGAGCAGTACTTC. Its translation is CAISESPASSNEQYF.

This clonotype was recorded many times. This chain links TRBV9 with TRBJ1-2, with 9 positions matching TRBD1. The CDR3 covers 14 residues. Germline trimming cut 4 bases from V and 2 bases from J; bases unmatched to any gene: 3. The germline V gene has CDR1 SGDLS and CDR2 YYNGEE. The CDR3 reads CASSPGQGNYGYTF. The DNA of the CDR3 is TGTGCCAGCAGCCCGGGACAGGGAAACTATGGCTACACCTTC.

Ten or more counts support this clonotype. The V and J genes are TRBV5-1 and TRBJ1-1; tentative D call: TRBD1 (5 bases). The germline V gene encodes CDR1 SGHRS and CDR2 YFSETQ. V was pared by 3 bases and J by 5 bases, with 17 bases between. The CDR3 consists of 15 residues. CDR3 sequence: CASSSLPGVLTEAFF. The CDR3 DNA sequence: TGCGCCAGCAGCTCCCTGCCGGGGGTTTTAACTGAAGCTTTCTTT.

In its sample, this clonotype was seen many times. The rearrangement links TRBV28 to TRBJ2-2; weak D call: TRBD1 (5 bases). There are 15 residues in the CDR3. In germline, CDR1 is MDHEN, CDR2 SYDVKM. The V and J ends lost 2 bases and 3 bases respectively, with 10 bases between them. The CDR3 reads CASSLLGLYTGELFF. The CDR3 region has the DNA TGTGCCAGCAGTTTACTGGGGCTTTACACCGGGGAGCTGTTTTTT.